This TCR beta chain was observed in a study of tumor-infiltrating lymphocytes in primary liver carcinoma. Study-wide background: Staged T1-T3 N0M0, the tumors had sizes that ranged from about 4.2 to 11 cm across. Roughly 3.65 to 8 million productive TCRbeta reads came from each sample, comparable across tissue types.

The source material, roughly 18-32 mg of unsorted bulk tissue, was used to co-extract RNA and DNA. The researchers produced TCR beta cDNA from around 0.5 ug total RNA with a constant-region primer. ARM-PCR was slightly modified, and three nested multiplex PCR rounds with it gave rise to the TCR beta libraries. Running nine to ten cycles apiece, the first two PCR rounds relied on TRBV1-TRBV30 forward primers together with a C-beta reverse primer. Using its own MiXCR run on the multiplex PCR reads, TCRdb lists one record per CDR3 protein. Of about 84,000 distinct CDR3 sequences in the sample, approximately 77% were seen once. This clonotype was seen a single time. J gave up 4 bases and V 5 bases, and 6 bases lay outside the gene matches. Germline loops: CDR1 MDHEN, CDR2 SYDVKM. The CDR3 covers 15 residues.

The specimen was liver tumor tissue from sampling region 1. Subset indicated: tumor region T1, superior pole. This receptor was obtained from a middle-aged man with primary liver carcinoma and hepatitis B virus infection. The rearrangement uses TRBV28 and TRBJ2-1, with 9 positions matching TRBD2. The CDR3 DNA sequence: TGTGCCAGCAGTCCTAATAGCGGGGGTTACAATGAGCAGTTCTTC. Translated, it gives CASSPNSGGYNEQFF. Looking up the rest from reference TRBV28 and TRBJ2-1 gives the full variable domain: DVKVTQSSRYLVKRTGEKVFLECVQDMDHENMFWYRQDPGLGLRLIYFSYDVKMKEKGDIPEGYSVSREKKERFSLILESASTNQTSMYLCASSPNSGGYNEQFFGPGTRLTVL.